A selection of T cell receptor beta chains follows, all from one sample in a study of blood T cells in healthy people across ages. TCRdb called the 5' RACE reads again in MiXCR, with one record for every CDR3 protein. Here the sample spans approximately 2,000,000 distinct CDR3 sequences, about 39% being singletons. The material sequenced was blood. The receptor set was obtained from a human donor in good health. Each CDR3 is given with its conserved first and last residue. Each record gives: V gene, clone size, D gene, J gene, CDR3 DNA, CDR3 protein. D genes are given only for firm matches. A row's size may be missing; if present it is once, few, many or a size class.

TRBV7-3,-,-,TRBJ2-5,TGTGCCAGCAGCACGCAACCCTCGGGGGTAGAGACCCAGTACTTC,CASSTQPSGVETQYF
TRBV2,few,-,TRBJ2-7,TGTGCCAGCAGGGCTAGCGTATTGAGCGAGCAGTACTTC,CASRASVLSEQYF
TRBV4-2,-,-,TRBJ2-7,TGTGCCAGCAGCCTTCCCCAGACAGAACATAACTACGAGCAGTACTTC,CASSLPQTEHNYEQYF
TRBV20-1,few,-,TRBJ2-1,TGCAGTGCTAGAGCCGTGCCAGGCGGTGAGCAGTTCTTC,CSARAVPGGEQFF
TRBV7-9,-,-,TRBJ1-4,TGTGCCAGCAGCTTAAGTCCCCAGAGAAGTAATGAAAAACTGTTTTTT,CASSLSPQRSNEKLFF
TRBV5-1,-,TRBD2,TRBJ2-7,TGCGCCAGCAGCTTGGATTACGGGACTAGCGGGGGTCGCTACGAGCAGTACTTC,CASSLDYGTSGGRYEQYF
TRBV5-1,once,TRBD2,TRBJ2-1,TGCGCCAGCAAGCCTAGCGGGAACAATGAGCAGTTCTTC,CASKPSGNNEQFF
TRBV19,once,-,TRBJ1-6,TGTGCCAGTAGCCCCAGACAGTTCCGACGCTCCTATAATTCACCCCTCCACTTT,CASSPRQFRRSYNSPLHF
TRBV6-5,few,-,TRBJ1-1,TGTGCCAGCAAGGACAGTTTTTTGAACACTGAAGCTTTCTTT,CASKDSFLNTEAFF
TRBV4-3,few,-,TRBJ2-2,TGCGCCAGCAGCCAACATCGGGGGAACACCGGGGAGCTGTTTTTT,CASSQHRGNTGELFF
TRBV15,few,-,TRBJ1-2,TGTGCCACCAGCAGCCCCCCGGGAGCGGACTACTATGGCTACACCTTC,CATSSPPGADYYGYTF
TRBV11-2,-,TRBD2,TRBJ2-3,TGTGCCAGCAGCCTCGGGACTAGCGGGGAAGACTATACGCAGTATTTT,CASSLGTSGEDYTQYF
TRBV15,few,TRBD1,TRBJ2-3,TGTGCCACCAGCAGAGTTGTTGGGACAGGGAATGCGCAGTATTTT,CATSRVVGTGNAQYF
TRBV7-9,-,TRBD1,TRBJ2-7,TGTGCCAGCAGCTTAGGGGGACAGGGTCCGTCTGCCGAGCAGTACTTC,CASSLGGQGPSAEQYF
TRBV5-1,-,TRBD1,TRBJ2-5,TGCGCCAGCAGCCCCCTGGGACAGGGGGTCCTGGAGACCCAGTACTTC,CASSPLGQGVLETQYF
TRBV5-1,few,-,TRBJ1-5,TGCGCCAGCAGCTGGGACGGGATTAGCAATCAGCCCCAGCATTTT,CASSWDGISNQPQHF
TRBV7-3,few,-,TRBJ2-1,TGTGCCAGCAGCTTCCAGACAGGTGCCGGCAATGAGCAGTTCTTC,CASSFQTGAGNEQFF